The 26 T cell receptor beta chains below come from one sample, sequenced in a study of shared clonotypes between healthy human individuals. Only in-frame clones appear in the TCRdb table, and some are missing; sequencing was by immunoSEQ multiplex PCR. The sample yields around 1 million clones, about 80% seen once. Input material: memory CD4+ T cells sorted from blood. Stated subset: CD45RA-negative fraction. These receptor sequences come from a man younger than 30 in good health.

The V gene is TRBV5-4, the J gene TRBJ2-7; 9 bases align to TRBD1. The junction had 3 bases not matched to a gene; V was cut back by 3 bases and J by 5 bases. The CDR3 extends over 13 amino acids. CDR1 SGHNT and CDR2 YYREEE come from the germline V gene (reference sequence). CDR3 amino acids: CASSSQGANEQYF. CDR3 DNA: TGTGCCAGCAGCTCACAGGGGGCCAACGAGCAGTACTTC. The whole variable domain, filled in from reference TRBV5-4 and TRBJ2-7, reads ETGVTQSPTHLIKTRGQQVTLRCSSQSGHNTVSWYQQALGQGPQFIFQYYREEENGRGNFPPRFSGLQFPNYSSELNVNALELDDSALYLCASSSQGANEQYFGPGTRLTVT.

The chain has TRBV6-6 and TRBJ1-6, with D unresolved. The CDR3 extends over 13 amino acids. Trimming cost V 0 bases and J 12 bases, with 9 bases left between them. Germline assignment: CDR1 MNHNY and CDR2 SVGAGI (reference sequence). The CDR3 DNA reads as TGTGCCAGCAGTTACTCTCTAAAGGAACCCCTCCACTTT. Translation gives CASSYSLKEPLHF.

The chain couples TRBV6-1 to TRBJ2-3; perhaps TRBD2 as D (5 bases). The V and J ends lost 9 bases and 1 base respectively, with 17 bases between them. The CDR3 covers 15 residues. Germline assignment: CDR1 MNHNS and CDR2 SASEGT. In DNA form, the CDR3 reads TGTGCCAGTAGCGCGGTCGGGTCCGGCACAGATACGCAGTATTTT. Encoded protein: CASSAVGSGTDTQYF.

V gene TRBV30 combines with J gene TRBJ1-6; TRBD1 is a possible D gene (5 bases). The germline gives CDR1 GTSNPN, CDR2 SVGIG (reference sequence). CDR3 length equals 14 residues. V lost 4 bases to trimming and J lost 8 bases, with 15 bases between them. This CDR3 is CAWTIPGRDSPLHF. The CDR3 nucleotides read TGTGCCTGGACCATTCCCGGCAGGGATTCACCCCTCCACTTT. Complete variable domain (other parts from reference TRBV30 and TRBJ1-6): SQTIHQWPATLVQPVGSPLSLECTVEGTSNPNLYWYRQAAGRGLQLLFYSVGIGQISSEVPQNLSASRPQDRQFILSSKKLLLSDSGFYLCAWTIPGRDSPLHFGNGTRLTVT.

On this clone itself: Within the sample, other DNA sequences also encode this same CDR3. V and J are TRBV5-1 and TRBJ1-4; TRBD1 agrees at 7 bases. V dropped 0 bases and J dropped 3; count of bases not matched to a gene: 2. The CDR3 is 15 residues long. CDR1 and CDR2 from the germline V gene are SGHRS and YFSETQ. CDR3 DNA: TGCGCCAGCAGCTTGGCCGGACAGGCTAATGAAAAACTGTTTTTT. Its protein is CASSLAGQANEKLFF.

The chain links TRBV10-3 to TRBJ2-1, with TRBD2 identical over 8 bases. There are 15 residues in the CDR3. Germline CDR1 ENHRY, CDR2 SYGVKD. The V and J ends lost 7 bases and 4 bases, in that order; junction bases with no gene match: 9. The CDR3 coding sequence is TGTGCCATCACTAGTAGCGGGGACCGATACAATGAGCAGTTCTTC. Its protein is CAITSSGDRYNEQFF.

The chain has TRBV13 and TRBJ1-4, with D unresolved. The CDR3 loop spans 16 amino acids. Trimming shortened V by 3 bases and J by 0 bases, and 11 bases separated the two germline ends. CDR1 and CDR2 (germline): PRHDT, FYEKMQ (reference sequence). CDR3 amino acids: CASSLSRSATNEKLFF. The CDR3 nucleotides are TGTGCCAGCAGCTTGTCAAGAAGCGCAACTAATGAAAAACTGTTTTTT.

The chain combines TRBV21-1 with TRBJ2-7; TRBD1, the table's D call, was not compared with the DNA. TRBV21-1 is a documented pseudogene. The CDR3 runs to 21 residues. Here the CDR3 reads CASSITGTAIDSQKVSCEQYF. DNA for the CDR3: TGTGCCAGCAGCATAACCGGGACAGCCATCGACTCTCAGAAGGTATCCTGCGAGCAGTACTTC.

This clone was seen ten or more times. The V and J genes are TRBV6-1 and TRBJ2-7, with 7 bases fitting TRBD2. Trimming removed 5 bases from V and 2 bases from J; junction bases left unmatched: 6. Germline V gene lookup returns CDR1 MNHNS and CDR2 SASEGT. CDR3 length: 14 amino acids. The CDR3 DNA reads TGTGCCAGCAGTATAAAACTAGCGACCTACGAGCAGTACTTC. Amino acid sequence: CASSIKLATYEQYF.

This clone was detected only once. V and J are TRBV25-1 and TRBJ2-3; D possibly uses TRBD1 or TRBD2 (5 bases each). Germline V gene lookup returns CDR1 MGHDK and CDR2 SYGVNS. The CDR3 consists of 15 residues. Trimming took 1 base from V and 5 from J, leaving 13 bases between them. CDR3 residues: CASSESGGFVDTQYF. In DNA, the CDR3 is TGTGCCAGCAGTGAATCTGGGGGATTTGTAGATACGCAGTATTTT.

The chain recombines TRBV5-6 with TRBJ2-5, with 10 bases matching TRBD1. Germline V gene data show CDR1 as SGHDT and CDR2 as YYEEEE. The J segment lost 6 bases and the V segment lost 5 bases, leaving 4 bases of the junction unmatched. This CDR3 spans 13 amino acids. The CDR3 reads CASRGTGEQTQYF. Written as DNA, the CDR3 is TGTGCCAGCAGAGGGACAGGGGAACAGACCCAGTACTTC.

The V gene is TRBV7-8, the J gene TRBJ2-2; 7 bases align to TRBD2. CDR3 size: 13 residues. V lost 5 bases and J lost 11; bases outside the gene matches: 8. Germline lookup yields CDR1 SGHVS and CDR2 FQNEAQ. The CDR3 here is CASSRRTSFELFF. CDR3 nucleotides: TGTGCCAGCAGCCGGCGGACTAGTTTCGAGCTGTTTTTT.

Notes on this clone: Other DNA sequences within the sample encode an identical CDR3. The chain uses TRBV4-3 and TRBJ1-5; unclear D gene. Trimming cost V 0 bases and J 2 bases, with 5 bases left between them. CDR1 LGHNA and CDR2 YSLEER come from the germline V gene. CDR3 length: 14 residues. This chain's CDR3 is CASSQDKGNQPQHF. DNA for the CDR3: TGCGCCAGCAGCCAAGACAAGGGCAATCAGCCCCAGCATTTT.

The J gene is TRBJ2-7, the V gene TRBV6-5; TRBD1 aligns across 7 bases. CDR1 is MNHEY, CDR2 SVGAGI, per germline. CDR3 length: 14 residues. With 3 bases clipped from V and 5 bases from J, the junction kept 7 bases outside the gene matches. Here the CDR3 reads CASSYIRDSDEQYF. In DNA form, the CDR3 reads TGTGCCAGCAGTTATATCCGGGACAGCGACGAGCAGTACTTC.

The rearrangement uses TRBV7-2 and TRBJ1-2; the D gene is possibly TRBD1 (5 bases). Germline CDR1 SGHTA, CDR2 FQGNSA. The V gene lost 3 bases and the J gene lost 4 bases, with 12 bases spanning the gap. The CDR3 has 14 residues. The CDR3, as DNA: TGTGCCAGCAGCTTTAGACAGACGGGCTATGGCTACACCTTC. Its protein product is CASSFRQTGYGYTF.

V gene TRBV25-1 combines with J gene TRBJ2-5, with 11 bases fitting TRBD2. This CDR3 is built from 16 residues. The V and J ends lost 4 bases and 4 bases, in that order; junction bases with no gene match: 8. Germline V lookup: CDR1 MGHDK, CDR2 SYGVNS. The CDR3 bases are TGTGCCAGCAGTGGTACTAGCGGGAGTTGGGGAGAGACCCAGTACTTC. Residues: CASSGTSGSWGETQYF.

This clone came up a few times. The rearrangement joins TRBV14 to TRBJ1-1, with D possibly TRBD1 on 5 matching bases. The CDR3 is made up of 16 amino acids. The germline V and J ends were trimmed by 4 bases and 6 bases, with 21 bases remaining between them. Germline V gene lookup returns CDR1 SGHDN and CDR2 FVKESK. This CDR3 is CASSLHRYRPISEAFF. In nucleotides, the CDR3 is TGTGCCAGCAGCCTACATCGGTACAGGCCCATCTCTGAAGCTTTCTTT.

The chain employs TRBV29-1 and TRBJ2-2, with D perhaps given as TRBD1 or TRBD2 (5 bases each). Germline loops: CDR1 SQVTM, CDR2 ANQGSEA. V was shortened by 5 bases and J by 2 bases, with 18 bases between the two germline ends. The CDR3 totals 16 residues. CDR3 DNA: TGCAGCGTTCGGGGTACATCGGGGACCAACACCGGGGAGCTGTTTTTT. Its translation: CSVRGTSGTNTGELFF.

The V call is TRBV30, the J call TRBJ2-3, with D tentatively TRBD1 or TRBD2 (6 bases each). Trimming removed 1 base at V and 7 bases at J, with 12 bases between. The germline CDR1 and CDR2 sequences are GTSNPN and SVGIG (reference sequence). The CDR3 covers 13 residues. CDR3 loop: CAWSEGGENTQYF. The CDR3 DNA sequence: TGTGCCTGGAGTGAGGGGGGTGAAAATACGCAGTATTTT.

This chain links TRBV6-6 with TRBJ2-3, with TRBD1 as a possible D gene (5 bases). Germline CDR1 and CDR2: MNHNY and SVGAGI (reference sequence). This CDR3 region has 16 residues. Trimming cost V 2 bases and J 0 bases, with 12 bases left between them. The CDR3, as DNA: TGTGCCAGCAGTTACGGTGGGGCGTTCAGCACAGATACGCAGTATTTT. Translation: CASSYGGAFSTDTQYF.

The CDR3 DNA reads TGTGCCAGCACTCCGCCGGGACTAGCGTCAGATACGCAGTATTTT. It is translated as CASTPPGLASDTQYF. The chain combines TRBV6-6 with TRBJ2-3; 10 bases match TRBD2. The CDR3 spans 15 residues. Trimming took 7 bases from V and 4 from J; bases not matched to a gene: 8. CDR1 is MNHNY and CDR2 is SVGAGI in the germline V gene (reference sequence).

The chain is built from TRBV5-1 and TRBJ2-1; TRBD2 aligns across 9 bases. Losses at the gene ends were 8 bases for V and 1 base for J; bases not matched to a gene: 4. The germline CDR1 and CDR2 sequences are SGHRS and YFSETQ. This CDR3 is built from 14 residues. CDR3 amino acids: CASRLAESYNEQFF. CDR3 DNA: TGCGCCAGTAGACTAGCGGAGTCCTACAATGAGCAGTTCTTC.

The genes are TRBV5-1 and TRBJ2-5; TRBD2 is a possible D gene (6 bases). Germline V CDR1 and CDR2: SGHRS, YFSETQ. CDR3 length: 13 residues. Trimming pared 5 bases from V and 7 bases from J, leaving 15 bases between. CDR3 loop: CASRGGGVWTQYF. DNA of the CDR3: TGCGCCAGCAGAGGAGGAGGGGTATGGACCCAGTACTTC.

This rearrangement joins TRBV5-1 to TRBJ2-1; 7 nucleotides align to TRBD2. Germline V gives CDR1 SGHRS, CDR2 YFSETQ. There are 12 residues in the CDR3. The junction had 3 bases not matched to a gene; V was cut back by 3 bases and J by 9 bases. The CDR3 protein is CASSWRGSEQFF. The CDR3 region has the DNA TGCGCCAGCAGCTGGCGGGGGAGTGAGCAGTTCTTC.

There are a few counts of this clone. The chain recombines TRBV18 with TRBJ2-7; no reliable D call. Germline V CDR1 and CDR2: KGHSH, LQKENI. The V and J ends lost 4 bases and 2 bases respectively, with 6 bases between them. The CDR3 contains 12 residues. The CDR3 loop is CASSQGTYEQYF. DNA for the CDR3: TGTGCCAGCTCACAGGGAACCTACGAGCAGTACTTC.

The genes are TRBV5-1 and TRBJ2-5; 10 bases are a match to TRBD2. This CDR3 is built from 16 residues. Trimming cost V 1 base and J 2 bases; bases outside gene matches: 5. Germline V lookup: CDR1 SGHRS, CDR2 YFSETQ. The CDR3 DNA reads TGCGCCAGCAGCTTGAGTGTTAGCGGGGGGCAAGAGACCCAGTACTTC. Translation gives CASSLSVSGGQETQYF. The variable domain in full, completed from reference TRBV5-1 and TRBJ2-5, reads KAGVTQTPRYLIKTRGQQVTLSCSPISGHRSVSWYQQTPGQGLQFLFEYFSETQRNKGNFPGRFSGRQFSNSRSEMNVSTLELGDSALYLCASSLSVSGGQETQYFGPGTRLLVL.